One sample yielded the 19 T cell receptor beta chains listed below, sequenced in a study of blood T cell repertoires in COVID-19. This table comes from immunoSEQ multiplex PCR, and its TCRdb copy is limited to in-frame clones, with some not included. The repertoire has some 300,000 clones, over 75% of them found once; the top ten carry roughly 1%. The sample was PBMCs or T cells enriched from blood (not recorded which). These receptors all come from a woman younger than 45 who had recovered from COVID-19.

The CDR3 DNA is TGCAGTGCTAGTGGGCTAGCGGGGGGGCGTTACAATGAGCAGTTCTTC. Its protein product is CSASGLAGGRYNEQFF. The chain joins TRBV20-1 to TRBJ2-1, with 12 bases matching TRBD2. Germline V gene sequence: CDR1 DFQATT, CDR2 SNEGSKA (reference sequence). CDR3 size: 16 residues. Trimming removed 3 bases from V and 4 bases from J; junction bases left unmatched: 7.

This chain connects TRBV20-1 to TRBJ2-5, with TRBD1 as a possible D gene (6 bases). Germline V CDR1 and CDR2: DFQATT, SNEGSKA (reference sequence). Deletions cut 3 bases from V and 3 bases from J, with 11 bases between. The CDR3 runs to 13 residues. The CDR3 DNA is TGCAGTGCTAGTCACAGGGTCAAAGAGACCCAGTACTTC. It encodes CSASHRVKETQYF.

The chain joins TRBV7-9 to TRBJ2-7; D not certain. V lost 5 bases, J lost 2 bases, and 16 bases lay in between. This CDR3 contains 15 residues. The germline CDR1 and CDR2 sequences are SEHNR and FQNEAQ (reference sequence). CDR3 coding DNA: TGTGCCAGCAGCGTCTCCGAAATTGCGACCTACGAGCAGTACTTC. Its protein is CASSVSEIATYEQYF.

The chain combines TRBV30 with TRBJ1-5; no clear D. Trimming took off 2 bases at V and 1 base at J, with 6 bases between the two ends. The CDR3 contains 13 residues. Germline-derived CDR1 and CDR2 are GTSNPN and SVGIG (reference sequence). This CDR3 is CAWSTTSNQPQHF. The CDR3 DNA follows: TGTGCCTGGAGTACGACAAGCAATCAGCCCCAGCATTTT.

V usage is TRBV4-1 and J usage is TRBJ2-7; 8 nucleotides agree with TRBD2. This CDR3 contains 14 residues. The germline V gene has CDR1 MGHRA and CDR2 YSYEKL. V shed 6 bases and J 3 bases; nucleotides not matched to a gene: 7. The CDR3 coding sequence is TGCGCCAGCAGGTCCATAGCGGGGAACTACGAGCAGTACTTC. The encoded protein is CASRSIAGNYEQYF.

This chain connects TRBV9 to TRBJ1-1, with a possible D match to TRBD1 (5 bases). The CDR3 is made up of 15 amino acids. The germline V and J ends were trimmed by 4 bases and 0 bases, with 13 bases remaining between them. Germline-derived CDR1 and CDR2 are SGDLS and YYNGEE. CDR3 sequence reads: CASSPHRGMNTEAFF. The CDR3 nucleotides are TGTGCCAGCAGCCCCCATCGGGGGATGAACACTGAAGCTTTCTTT.

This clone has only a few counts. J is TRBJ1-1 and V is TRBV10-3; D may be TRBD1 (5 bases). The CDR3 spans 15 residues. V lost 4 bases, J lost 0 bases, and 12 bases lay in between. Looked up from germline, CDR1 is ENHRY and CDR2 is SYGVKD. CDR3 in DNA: TGTGCCATCAGTGGCAGGGCCATAATGAACACTGAAGCTTTCTTT. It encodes CAISGRAIMNTEAFF.

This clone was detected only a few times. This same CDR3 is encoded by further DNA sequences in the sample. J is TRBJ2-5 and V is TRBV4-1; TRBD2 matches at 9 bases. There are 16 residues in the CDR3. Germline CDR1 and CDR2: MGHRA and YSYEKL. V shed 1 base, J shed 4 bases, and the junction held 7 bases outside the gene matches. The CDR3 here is CASSQGHSGGVETQYF. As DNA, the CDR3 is TGCGCCAGCAGCCAAGGGCATAGCGGGGGCGTAGAGACCCAGTACTTC.

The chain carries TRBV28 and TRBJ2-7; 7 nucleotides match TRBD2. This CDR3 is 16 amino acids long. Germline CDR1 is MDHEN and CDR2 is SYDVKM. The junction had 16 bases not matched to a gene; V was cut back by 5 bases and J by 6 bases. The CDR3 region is CASSARERGPLGEQYF. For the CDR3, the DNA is TGTGCCAGCAGTGCGAGGGAGCGGGGCCCATTGGGCGAGCAGTACTTC.

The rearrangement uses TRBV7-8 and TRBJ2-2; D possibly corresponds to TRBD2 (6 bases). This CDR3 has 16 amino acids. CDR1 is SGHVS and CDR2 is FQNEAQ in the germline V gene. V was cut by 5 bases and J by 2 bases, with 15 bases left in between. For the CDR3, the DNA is TGTGCCAGCAGCACCTCCGGGACTTCCAACACCGGGGAGCTGTTTTTT. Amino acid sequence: CASSTSGTSNTGELFF. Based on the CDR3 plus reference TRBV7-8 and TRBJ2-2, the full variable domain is GAGVSQSPRYKVAKRGQDVALRCDPISGHVSLFWYQQALGQGPEFLTYFQNEAQLDKSGLPSDRFFAERPEGSVSTLKIQRTQQEDSAVYLCASSTSGTSNTGELFFGEGSRLTVL.

This chain's CDR3 is CASSGTGEGSPLHF. The CDR3 DNA sequence: TGTGCCAGCAGTGGTACAGGGGAAGGTTCACCCCTCCACTTT. The J gene is TRBJ1-6, the V gene TRBV2; 7 bases line up with TRBD1. The trim removed 4 bases at V and 9 bases at J, leaving 6 bases unmatched. Germline values: CDR1 SNHLY, CDR2 FYNNEI. The CDR3 extends over 14 amino acids.

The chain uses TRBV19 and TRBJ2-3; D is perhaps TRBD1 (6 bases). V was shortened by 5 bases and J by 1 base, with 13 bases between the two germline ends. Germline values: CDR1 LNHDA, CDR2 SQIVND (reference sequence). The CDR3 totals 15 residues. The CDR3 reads CASSDQGWGTDTQYF. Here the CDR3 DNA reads TGTGCCAGTAGTGATCAGGGGTGGGGCACAGATACGCAGTATTTT. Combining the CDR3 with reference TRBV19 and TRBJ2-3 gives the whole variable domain DGGITQSPKYLFRKEGQNVTLSCEQNLNHDAMYWYRQDPGQGLRLIYYSQIVNDFQKGDIAEGYSVSREKKESFPLTVTSAQKNPTAFYLCASSDQGWGTDTQYFGPGTRLTVL.

The CDR3 region is CASRGDSAAYGYTF. The CDR3 DNA follows: TGTGCCAGCCGAGGGGACTCGGCCGCGTATGGCTACACCTTC. This rearrangement joins TRBV27 to TRBJ1-2; D is possibly TRBD1 (5 bases). Trimming stripped 8 bases from V and 5 bases from J, with 18 bases between. The CDR3 is 14 amino acids. The germline gives CDR1 MNHEY, CDR2 SMNVEV (reference sequence).

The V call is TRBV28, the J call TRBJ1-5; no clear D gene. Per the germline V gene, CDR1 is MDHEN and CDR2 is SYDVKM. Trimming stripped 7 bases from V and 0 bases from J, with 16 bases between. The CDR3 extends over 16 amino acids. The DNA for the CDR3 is TGTGCCAGCACCTTGGGAGAGTTTTATAGCAATCAGCCCCAGCATTTT. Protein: CASTLGEFYSNQPQHF.

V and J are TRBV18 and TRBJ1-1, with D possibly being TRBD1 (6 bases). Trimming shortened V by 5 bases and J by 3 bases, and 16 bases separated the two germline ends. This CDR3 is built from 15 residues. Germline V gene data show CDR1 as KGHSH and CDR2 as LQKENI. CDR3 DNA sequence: TGTGCCAGCTCAGAGGCCCGGGGGGCATACACTGAAGCTTTCTTT. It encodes CASSEARGAYTEAFF.

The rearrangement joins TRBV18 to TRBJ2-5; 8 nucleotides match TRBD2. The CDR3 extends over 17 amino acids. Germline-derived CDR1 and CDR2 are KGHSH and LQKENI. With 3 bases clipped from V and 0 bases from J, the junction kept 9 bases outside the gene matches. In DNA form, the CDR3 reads TGTGCCAGCTCACCTCACCAGCGGGGGCCGAACCAAGAGACCCAGTACTTC. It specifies CASSPHQRGPNQETQYF.

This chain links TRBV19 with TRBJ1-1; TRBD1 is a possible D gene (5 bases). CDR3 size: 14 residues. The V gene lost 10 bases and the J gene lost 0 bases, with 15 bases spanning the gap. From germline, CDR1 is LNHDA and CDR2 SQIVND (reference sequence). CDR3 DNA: TGTGCCACCCGCCGGGGGACCATGAACACTGAAGCTTTCTTT. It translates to CATRRGTMNTEAFF.

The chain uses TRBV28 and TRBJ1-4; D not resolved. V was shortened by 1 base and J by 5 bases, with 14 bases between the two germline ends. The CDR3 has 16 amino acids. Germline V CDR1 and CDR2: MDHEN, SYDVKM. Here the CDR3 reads CASSLSRPGRNEKLFF. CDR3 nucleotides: TGTGCCAGCAGTTTATCAAGGCCGGGGAGAAATGAAAAACTGTTTTTT.

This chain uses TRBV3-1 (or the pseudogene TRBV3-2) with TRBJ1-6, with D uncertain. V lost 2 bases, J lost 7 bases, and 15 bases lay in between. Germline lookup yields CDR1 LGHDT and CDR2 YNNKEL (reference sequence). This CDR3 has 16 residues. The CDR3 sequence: CASSQSRGQVNSPLHF. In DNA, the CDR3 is TGTGCCAGCAGCCAAAGTCGAGGGCAGGTAAATTCACCCCTCCACTTT.